This record looks at one T cell receptor (beta chain) sequence and its context. Antigen unknown. The sample originates from a study of vaccination effects on CD4 cells after COVID-19. Looking at the study overall: Post-vaccine specimens arrived a median 72 days past the second dose.

Broader study findings: Only a single clone (1 of 255 vaccine-induced clones in healthy vaccinees) cross-reacted with common cold coronaviruses.

Profiled with immunoSEQ multiplex PCR; TCRdb holds only in-frame clones, not every one. The sample records 60,000 to 90,000 clones, about 80% being singletons. Viral peptide pools were used in the ViraFEST assay to expand antigen-specific CD4+ T cells, and sequencing came afterward. Isolating CD4+ T cells followed roughly ten days of culture. Vaccine administered to participants consisted of two doses of either BNT162b2 or mRNA-1273. Germline values: CDR1 DFQATT, CDR2 SNEGSKA (reference sequence). The CDR3 runs to 14 residues. With V trimmed by 3 bases and J by 5 bases, 6 bases remained unmatched. The receptor was derived from a human donor who received a COVID-19 vaccine. J is TRBJ2-1 and V is TRBV20-1, with 8 bases fitting TRBD2. The sample consisted of CD4+ T cells from PBMCs cultured with HCoV-229E spike peptides, taken after COVID-19 vaccination. Here the CDR3 reads CSASRPGGDNEQFF. Written as DNA, the CDR3 is TGCAGTGCTAGTCGACCCGGGGGGGACAATGAGCAGTTCTTC.